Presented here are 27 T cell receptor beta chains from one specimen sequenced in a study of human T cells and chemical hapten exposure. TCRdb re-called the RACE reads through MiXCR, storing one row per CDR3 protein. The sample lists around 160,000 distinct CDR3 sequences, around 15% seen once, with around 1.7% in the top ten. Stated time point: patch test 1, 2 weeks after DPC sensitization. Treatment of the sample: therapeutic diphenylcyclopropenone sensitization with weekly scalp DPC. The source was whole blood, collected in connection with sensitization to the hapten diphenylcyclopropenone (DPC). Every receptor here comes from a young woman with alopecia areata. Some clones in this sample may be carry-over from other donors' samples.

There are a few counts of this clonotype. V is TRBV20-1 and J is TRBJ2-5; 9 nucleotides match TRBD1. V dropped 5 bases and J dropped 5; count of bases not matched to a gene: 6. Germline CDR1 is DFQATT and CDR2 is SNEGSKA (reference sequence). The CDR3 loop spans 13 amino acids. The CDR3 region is CSAPRTGVETQYF. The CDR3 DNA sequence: TGCAGTGCTCCCAGGACAGGGGTCGAGACCCAGTACTTC.

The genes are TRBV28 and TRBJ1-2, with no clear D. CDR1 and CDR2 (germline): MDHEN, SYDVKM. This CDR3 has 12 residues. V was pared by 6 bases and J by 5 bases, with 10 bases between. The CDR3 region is CASSADTYGYTF. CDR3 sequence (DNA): TGTGCCAGCAGCGCAGATACTTATGGCTACACCTTC.

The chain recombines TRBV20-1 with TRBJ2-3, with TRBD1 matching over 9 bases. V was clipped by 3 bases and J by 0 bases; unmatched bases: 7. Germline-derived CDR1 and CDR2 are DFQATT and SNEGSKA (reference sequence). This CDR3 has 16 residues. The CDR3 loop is CSASGTGQYSTDTQYF. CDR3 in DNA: TGCAGTGCTAGTGGGACAGGGCAATATAGCACAGATACGCAGTATTTT.

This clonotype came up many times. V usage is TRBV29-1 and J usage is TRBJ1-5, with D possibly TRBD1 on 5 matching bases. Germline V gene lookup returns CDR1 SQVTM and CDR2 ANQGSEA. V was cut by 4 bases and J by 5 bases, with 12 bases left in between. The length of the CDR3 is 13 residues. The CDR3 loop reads CSVAWGGDQPQHF. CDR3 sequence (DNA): TGCAGCGTTGCGTGGGGAGGGGATCAGCCCCAGCATTTT.

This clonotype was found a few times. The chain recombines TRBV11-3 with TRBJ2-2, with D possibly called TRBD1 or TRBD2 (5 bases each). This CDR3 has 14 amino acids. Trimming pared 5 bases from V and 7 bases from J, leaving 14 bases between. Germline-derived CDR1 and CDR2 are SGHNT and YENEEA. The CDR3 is CASSLLMGDGELFF. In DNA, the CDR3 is TGTGCCAGCAGCCTCCTTATGGGGGACGGGGAGCTGTTTTTT.

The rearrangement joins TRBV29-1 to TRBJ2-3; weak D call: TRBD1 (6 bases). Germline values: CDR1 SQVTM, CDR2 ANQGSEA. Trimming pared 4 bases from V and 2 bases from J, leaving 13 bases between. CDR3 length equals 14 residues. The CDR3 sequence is CSVGVGGTTDTQYF. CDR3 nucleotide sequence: TGCAGCGTTGGTGTAGGGGGAACCACAGATACGCAGTATTTT.

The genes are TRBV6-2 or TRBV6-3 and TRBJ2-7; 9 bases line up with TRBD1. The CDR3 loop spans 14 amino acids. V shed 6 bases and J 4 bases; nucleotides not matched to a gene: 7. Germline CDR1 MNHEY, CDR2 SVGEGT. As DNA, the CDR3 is TGTGCCAGCAGGCCAACAGGGGGCAAGTACGAGCAGTACTTC. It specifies CASRPTGGKYEQYF.

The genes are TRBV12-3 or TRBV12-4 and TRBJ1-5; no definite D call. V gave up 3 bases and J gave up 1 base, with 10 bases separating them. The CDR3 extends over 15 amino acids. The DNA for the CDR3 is TGTGCCAGCAGTTTTGGCGGAATAAGCAATCAGCCCCAGCATTTT. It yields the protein CASSFGGISNQPQHF.

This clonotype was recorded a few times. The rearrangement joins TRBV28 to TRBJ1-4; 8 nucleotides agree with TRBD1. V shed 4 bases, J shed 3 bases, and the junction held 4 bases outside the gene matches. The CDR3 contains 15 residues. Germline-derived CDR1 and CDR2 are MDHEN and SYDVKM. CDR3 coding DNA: TGTGCCAGCAGTTCAGGGGGCGCGGCTAATGAAAAACTGTTTTTT. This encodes CASSSGGAANEKLFF.

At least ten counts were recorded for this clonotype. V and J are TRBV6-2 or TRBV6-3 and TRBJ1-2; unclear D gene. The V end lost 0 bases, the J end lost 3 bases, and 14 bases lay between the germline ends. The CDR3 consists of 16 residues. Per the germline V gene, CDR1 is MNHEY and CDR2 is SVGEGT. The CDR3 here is CASSYSTRTDYYGYTF. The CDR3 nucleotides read TGTGCCAGCAGTTACTCGACTCGGACGGACTACTATGGCTACACCTTC.

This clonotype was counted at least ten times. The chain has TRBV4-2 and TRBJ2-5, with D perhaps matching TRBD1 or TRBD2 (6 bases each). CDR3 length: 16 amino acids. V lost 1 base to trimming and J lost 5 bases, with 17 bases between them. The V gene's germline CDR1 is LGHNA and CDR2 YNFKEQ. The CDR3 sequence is CASSQAGGGGEETQYF. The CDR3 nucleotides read TGTGCCAGCAGCCAAGCAGGAGGAGGGGGTGAGGAGACCCAGTACTTC.

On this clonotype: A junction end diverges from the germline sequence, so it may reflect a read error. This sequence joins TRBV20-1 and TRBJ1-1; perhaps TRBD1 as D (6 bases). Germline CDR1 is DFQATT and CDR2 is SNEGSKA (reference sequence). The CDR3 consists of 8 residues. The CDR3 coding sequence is TGCAGTGCCAAGACAGGTGCTTTT. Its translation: CSAKTGAF.

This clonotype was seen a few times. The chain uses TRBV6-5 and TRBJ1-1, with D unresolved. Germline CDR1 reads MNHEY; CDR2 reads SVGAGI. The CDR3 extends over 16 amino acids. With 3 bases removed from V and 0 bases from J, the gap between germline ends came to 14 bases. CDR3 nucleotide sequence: TGTGCCAGCAGTTATATATTCGGGGAGGTGAACACTGAAGCTTTCTTT. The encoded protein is CASSYIFGEVNTEAFF.

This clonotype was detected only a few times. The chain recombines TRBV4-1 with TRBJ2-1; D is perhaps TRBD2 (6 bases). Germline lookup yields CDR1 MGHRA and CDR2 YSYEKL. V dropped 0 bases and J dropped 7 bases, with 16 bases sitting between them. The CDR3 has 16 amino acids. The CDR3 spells CASSQDLSGSWNEQFF. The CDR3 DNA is TGCGCCAGCAGCCAAGATCTAAGCGGGTCGTGGAATGAGCAGTTCTTC.

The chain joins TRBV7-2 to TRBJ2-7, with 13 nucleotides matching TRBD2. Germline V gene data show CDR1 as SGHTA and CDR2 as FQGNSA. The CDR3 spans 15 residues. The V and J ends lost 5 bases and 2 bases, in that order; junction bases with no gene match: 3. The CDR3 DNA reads TGTGCCAGCAGCATCGGACTAGCGGGGGCCTACGAGCAGTACTTC. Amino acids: CASSIGLAGAYEQYF.

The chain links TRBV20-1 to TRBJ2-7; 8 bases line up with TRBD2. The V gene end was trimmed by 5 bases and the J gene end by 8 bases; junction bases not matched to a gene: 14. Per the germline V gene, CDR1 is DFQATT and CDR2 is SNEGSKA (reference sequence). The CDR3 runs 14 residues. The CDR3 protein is CSAPVTSDPVKQYF. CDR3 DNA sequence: TGCAGTGCTCCCGTGACTAGCGACCCAGTCAAGCAGTACTTC.

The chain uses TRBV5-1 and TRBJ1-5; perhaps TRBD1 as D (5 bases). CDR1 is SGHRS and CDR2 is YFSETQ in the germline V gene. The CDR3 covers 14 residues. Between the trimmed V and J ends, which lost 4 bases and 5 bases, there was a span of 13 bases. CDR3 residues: CASSPSPGHQPQHF. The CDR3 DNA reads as TGCGCCAGCAGCCCCTCACCGGGACATCAGCCCCAGCATTTT.

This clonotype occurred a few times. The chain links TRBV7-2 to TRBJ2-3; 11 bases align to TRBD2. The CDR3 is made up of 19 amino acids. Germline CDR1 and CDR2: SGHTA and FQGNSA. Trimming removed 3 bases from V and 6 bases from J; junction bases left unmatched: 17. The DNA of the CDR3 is TGTGCCAGCAGCTTCCCAGGTGGACTAGCGGGTGGGTCCCAGGATACGCAGTATTTT. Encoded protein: CASSFPGGLAGGSQDTQYF. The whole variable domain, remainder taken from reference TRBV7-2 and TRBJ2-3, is GAGVSQSPSNKVTEKGKDVELRCDPISGHTALYWYRQSLGQGLEFLIYFQGNSAPDKSGLPSDRFSAERTGGSVSTLTIQRTQQEDSAVYLCASSFPGGLAGGSQDTQYFGPGTRLTVL.

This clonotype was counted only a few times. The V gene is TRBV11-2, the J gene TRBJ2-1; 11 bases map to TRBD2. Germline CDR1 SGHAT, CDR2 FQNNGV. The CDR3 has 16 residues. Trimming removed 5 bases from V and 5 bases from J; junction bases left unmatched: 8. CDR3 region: CASSLIAGGPNNEQFF. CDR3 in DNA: TGTGCCAGCAGCCTTATAGCGGGGGGGCCTAACAATGAGCAGTTCTTC.

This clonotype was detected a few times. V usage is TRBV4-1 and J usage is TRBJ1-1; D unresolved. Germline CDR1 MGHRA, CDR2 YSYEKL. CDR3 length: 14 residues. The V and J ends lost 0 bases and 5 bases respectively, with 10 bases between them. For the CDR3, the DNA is TGCGCCAGCAGCCAAGATGGGTCGAGGACTGAAGCTTTCTTT. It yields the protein CASSQDGSRTEAFF.

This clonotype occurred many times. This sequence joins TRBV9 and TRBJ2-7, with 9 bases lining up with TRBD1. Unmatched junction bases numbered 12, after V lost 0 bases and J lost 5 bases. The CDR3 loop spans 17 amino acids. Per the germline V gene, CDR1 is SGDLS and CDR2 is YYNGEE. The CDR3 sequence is CASSVDPGQGLGDEQYF. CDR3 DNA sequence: TGTGCCAGCAGCGTAGACCCCGGACAGGGGTTGGGCGACGAGCAGTACTTC.

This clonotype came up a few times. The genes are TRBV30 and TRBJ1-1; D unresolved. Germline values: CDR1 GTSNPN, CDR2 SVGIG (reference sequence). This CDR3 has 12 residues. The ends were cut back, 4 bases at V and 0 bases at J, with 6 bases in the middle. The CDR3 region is CAWKIMNTEAFF. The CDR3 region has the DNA TGTGCCTGGAAGATAATGAACACTGAAGCTTTCTTT. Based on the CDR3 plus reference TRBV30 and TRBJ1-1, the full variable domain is SQTIHQWPATLVQPVGSPLSLECTVEGTSNPNLYWYRQAAGRGLQLLFYSVGIGQISSEVPQNLSASRPQDRQFILSSKKLLLSDSGFYLCAWKIMNTEAFFGQGTRLTVV.

The CDR3 DNA is TGTGCCATCAGTGAGTCGATGGCCAGCGAATTCGGAGAGCAGTACTTC. Its protein is CAISESMASEFGEQYF. This chain uses TRBV10-3 with TRBJ2-7; no clear D gene. The ends were cut back, 0 bases at V and 7 bases at J, with 19 bases in the middle. The germline V gene has CDR1 ENHRY and CDR2 SYGVKD. This CDR3 is built from 16 residues.

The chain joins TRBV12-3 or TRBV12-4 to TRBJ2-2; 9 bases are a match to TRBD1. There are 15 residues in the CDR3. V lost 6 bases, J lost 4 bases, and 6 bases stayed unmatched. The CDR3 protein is CASRAGTGITGELFF. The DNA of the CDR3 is TGTGCCAGCAGAGCCGGGACAGGGATCACCGGGGAGCTGTTTTTT.

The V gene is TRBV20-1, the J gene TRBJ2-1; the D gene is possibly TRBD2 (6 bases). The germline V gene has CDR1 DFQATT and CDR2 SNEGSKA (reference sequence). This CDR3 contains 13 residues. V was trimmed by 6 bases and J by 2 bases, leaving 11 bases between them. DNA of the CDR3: TGCAGTGCACGGAGGGCCCCCTACAATGAGCAGTTCTTC. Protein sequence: CSARRAPYNEQFF.

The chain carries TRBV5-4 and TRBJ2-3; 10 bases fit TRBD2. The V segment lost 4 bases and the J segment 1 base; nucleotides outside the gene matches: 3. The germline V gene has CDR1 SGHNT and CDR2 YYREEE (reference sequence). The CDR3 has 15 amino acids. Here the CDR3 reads CASSGGTSGTDTQYF. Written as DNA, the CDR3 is TGTGCCAGCAGCGGCGGGACTAGCGGCACAGATACGCAGTATTTT.

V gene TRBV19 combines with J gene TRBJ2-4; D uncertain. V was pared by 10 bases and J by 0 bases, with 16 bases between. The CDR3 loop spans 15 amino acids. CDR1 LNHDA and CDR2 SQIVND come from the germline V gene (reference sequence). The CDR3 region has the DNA TGTGCCACCCCCCACCGACGGCTAGCCAAAAACATTCAGTACTTC. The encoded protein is CATPHRRLAKNIQYF.